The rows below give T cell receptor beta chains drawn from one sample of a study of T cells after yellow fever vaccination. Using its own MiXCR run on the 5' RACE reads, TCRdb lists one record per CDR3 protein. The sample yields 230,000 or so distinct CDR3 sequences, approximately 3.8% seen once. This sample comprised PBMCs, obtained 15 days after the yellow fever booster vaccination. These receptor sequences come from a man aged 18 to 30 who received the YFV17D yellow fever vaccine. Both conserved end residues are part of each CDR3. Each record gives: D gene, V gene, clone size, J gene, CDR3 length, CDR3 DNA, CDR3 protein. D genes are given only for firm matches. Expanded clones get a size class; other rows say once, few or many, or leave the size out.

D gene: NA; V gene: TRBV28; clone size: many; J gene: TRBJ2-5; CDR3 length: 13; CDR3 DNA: TGTGCCACCCAGCGGTTTCGACAAGAGACCCAGTACTTC; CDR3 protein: CATQRFRQETQYF
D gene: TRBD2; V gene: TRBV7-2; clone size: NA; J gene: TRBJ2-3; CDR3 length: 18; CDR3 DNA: TGTGCCAGCAGCTTAGTAGCGGGGGGGCCGAAGGGCACAGATACGCAGTATTTT; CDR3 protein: CASSLVAGGPKGTDTQYF
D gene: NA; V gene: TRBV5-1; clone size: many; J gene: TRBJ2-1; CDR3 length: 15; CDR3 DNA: TGCGCCAGCAGCCCTCTAGGCCAAAACAGCAATGAGCAGTTCTTC; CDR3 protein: CASSPLGQNSNEQFF
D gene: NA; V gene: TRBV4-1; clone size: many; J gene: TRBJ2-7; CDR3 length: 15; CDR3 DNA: TGCGCCAGCAGCCAAGTCCCGACTGTTTCCTACGAGCAGTACTTC; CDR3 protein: CASSQVPTVSYEQYF
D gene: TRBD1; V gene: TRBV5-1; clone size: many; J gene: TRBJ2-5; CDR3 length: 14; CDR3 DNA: TGCGCCAGCGGGACGACAGGGGGCGGCGAGACCCAGTACTTC; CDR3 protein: CASGTTGGGETQYF
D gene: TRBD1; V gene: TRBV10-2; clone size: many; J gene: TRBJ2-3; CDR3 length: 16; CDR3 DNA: TGCGCCAGCAGTGACCGGGACAGGGGTACCACAGATACGCAGTATTTT; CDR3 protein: CASSDRDRGTTDTQYF
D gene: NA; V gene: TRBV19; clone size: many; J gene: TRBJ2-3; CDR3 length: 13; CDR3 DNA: TGTGCCGCCTCACGGGGGTCCGGAGATACGCAGTATTTT; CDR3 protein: CAASRGSGDTQYF
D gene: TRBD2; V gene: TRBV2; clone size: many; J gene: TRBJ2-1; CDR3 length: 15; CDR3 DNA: TGTGCCAGCAGTGCCACAGCGGGGGTATACAATGAGCAGTTCTTC; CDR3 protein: CASSATAGVYNEQFF
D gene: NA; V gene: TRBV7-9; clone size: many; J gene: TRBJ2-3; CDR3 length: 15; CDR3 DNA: TGTGCCAGCACCTCTAAGGACGGAAGCACAGATACGCAGTATTTT; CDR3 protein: CASTSKDGSTDTQYF
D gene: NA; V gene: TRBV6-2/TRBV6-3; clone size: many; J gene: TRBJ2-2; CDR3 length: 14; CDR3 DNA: TGTGCCAGCAGGCTAAGACAGGAAACCGGGGAGCTGTTTTTT; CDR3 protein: CASRLRQETGELFF
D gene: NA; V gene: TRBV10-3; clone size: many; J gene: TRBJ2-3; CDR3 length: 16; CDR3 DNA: TGTGCCAGCTTACCGGGGCGGGGGACAGGCACAGATACGCAGTATTTT; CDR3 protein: CASLPGRGTGTDTQYF
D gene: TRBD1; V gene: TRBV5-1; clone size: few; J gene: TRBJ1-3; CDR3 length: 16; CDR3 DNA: TGCGCCAGCAGCACGGGGGACAGTCTTCTTGGAAACACCATATATTTT; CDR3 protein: CASSTGDSLLGNTIYF
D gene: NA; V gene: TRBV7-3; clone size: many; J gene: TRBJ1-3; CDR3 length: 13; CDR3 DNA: TGTGCCAGCAGCTCGGGTCCTGGAAACACCATATATTTT; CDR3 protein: CASSSGPGNTIYF
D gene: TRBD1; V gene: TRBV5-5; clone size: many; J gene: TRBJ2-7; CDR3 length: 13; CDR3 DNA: TGTGCCAGCAGCCTCCAGGGGGCTCGGGAGCAGTACTTC; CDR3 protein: CASSLQGAREQYF
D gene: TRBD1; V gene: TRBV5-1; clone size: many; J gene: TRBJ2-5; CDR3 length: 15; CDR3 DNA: TGCGCCAGCACTTCCGTGACAGGGACGAAGGAGACCCAGTACTTC; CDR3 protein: CASTSVTGTKETQYF
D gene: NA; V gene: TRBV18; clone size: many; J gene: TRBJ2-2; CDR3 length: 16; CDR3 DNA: TGTGCCAGCTCACCAAGTCTAAGGGGATCGACCGGGGAGCTGTTTTTT; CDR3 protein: CASSPSLRGSTGELFF
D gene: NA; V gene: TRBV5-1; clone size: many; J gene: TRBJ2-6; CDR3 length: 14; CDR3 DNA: TGCGCCAGCAGGAGGGTTTCTGGGGCCAACGTCCTGACTTTC; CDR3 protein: CASRRVSGANVLTF
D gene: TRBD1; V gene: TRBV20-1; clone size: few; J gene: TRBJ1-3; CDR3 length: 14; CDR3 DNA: TGCAGTGCTGCACAGGGGGCTTCTGGATACACCATATATTTT; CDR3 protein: CSAAQGASGYTIYF
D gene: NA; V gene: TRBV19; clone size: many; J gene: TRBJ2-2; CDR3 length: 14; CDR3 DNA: TGTGCCAGTACCCCAGGGGTAAGAACCGGGGAGCTGTTTTTT; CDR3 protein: CASTPGVRTGELFF
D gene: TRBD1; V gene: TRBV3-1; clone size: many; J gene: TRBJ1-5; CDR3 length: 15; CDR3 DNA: TGTGCCAGCAGCCAGACAGGGGGTGGGAGTCAGCCCCAGCATTTT; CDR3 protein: CASSQTGGGSQPQHF
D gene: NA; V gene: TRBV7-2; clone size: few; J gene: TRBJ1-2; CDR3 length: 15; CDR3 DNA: TGTGCCAGCAGCGCCACCCGGGATGGGGGACTTGGCTACACCTTC; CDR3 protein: CASSATRDGGLGYTF
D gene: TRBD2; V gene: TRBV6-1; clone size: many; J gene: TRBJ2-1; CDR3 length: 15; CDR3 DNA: TGTGCCAGCAGTGAACACAGCGGGGGCTTGAATGAGCAGTTCTTC; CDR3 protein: CASSEHSGGLNEQFF
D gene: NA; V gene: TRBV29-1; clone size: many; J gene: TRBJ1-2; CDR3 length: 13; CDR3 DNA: TGCAGCGTTCCCGCGGGGGACGGCTATGGCTACACCTTC; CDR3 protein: CSVPAGDGYGYTF
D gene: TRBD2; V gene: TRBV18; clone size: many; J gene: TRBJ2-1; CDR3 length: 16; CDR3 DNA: TGTGCCAGCTCACCACCGAGCGGGGGGGCGTTAGGTGAGCAGTTCTTC; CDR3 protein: CASSPPSGGALGEQFF
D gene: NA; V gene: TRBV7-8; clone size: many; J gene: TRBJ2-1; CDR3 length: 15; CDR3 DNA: TGTGCCAGCAGCCCCCCAGGGGGGACCCTCAATGAGCAGTTCTTC; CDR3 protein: CASSPPGGTLNEQFF
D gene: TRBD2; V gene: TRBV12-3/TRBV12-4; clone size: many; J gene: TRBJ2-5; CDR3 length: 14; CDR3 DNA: TGTGCCAGCAGTTTAAACCGGGGAGGGGAGACCCAGTACTTC; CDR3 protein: CASSLNRGGETQYF
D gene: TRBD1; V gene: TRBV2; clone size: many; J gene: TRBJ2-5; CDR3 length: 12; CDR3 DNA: TGTGCCAGCAGTGGGACAGGGGACACCCAGTACTTC; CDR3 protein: CASSGTGDTQYF
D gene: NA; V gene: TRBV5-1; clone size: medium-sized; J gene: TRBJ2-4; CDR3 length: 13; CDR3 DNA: TGCGCCAGCAGCTTGGGTTGGGGAAACATTCAGTACTTC; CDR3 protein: CASSLGWGNIQYF
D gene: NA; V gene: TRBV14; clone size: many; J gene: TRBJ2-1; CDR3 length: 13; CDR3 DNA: TGTGCCAGCAGCCAAGATAGGGGCAATGAGCAGTTCTTC; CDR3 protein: CASSQDRGNEQFF
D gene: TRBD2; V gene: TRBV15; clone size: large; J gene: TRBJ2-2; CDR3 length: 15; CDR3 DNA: TGTGCCACCAGCAGAGATACGGGGGGGCCCGGGGAGCTGTTTTTT; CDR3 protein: CATSRDTGGPGELFF
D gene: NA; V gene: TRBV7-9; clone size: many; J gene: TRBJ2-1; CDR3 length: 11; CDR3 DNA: TGTGCCAGCAGCCCATATTATGAGCAGTTCTTC; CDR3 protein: CASSPYYEQFF
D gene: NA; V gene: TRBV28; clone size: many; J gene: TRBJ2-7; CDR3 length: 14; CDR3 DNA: TGTGCCACCACATCCGGGACGGCGGCCTACGAGCAGTACTTC; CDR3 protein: CATTSGTAAYEQYF
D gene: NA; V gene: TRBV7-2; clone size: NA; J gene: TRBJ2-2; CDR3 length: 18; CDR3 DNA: TGTGCCAGCAGCTTAGGGGCCTGGGGCAGGGGGAACACCGGGGAGCTGTTTTTT; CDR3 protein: CASSLGAWGRGNTGELFF
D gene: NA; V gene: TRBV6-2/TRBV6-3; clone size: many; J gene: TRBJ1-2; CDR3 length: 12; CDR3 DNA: TGTGCCAGTCTCCAGATCAACTATGGCTACACCTTC; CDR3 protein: CASLQINYGYTF
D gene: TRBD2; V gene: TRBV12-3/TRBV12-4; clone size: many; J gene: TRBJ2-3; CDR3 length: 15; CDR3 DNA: TGTGCCAACACCCTACCGGGACTAGAAGTAGATACGCAGTATTTT; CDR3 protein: CANTLPGLEVDTQYF
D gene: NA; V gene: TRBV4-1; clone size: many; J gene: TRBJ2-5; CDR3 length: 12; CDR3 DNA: TGCGCCAGCAGCCAAGGGGGAGAGACCCAGTACTTC; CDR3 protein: CASSQGGETQYF
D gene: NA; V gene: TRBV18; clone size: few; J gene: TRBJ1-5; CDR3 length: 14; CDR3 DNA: TGTGCCAGCTCACCAGGGGGCCCTCCGCAGCCCCAGCATTTT; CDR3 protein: CASSPGGPPQPQHF
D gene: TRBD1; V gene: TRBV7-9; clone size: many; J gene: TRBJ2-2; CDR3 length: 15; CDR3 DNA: TGTGCCAGCAGCAAAAAGACAGGGGACACCGGGGAGCTGTTTTTT; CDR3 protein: CASSKKTGDTGELFF
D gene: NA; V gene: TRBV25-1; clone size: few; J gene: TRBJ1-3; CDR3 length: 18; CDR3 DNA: TGTGCCAGCAGCCCGTACCGTGGAGTAGGGAAGTCCGGAAACACCATATATTTT; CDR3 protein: CASSPYRGVGKSGNTIYF
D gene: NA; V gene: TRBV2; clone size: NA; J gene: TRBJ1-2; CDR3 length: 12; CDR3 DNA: TGTGCCAGCAGTGCGCAGGGTGGCGGCTACACCTTC; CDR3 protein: CASSAQGGGYTF
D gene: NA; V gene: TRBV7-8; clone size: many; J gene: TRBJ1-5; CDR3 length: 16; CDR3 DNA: TGTGCCAGCAGCTTAGGAGGGACTACCAGCAATCAGCCCCAGCATTTT; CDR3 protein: CASSLGGTTSNQPQHF
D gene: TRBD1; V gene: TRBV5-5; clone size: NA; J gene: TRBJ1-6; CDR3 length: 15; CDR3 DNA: TGTGCCAGCAGCTCCGGGGGACAGGGGTATTCACCCCTCCACTTT; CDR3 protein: CASSSGGQGYSPLHF
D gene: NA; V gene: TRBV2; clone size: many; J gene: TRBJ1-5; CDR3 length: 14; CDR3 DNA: TGTGCCAGCAGTGATTTGAACAGCAATCAGCCCCAGCATTTT; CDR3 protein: CASSDLNSNQPQHF
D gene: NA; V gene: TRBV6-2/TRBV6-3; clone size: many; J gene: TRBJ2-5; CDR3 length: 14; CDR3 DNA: TGTGCCAGCAGTTACTCTGGGGCGGCCCGGACCCAGTACTTC; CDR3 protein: CASSYSGAARTQYF
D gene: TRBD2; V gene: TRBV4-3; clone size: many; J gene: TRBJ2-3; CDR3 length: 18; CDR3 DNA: TGCGCCAGCAGCCAAGATGGGGTGGCGGGGGGGAACACAGATACGCAGTATTTT; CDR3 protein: CASSQDGVAGGNTDTQYF
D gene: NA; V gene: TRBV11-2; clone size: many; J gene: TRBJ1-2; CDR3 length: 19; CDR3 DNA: TGTGCCAGCAGCTCAGTCAGTACAGAGGGATGGGAGACTAACTATGGCTACACCTTC; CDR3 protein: CASSSVSTEGWETNYGYTF